This T cell receptor (beta chain) is from a study of blood T cells in healthy people across ages. Overall study results and limits: Researchers report that TCR beta diversity correlated strongly with naive T cell percentage. Expanded clonotype changes were possibly confounded by unknown donor CMV status.

In the case of this clonotype: The antigen is not known.

With V trimmed by 4 bases and J by 2 bases, 9 bases remained unmatched. CDR1 is LNHDA, CDR2 SQIVND, per germline (reference sequence). The CDR3 extends over 17 amino acids. Next came a second PCR, run for about 7 to 11 cycles, which used a sample-barcoded 5' primer along with a J-beta primer mix. Each CDR3 protein is one row after TCRdb ran MiXCR on the 5' RACE reads. Of around 990,000 distinct CDR3 sequences listed, under 30% are singletons. This same sample was also taken into another study, of T cells of mothers and their children. That paper adds: Samples were obtained from a few healthy Caucasian mothers and their six children.

The sequenced sample consisted of blood. The source of this sequence is a girl aged 2 to 10 in good health. This sequence joins TRBV19 and TRBJ2-1; 9 nucleotides match TRBD2. The CDR3 region has the DNA TGTGCCAGTAGTACCCGGTCTAGCGGGAACCCCTACAATGAGCAGTTCTTC. Amino acids: CASSTRSSGNPYNEQFF.